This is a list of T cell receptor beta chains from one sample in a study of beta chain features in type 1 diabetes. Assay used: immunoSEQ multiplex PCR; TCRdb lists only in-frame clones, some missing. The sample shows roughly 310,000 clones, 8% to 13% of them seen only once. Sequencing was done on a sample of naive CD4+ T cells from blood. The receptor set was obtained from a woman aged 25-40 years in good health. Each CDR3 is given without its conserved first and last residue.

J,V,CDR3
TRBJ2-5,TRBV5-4,ASSRLQDQGETQY
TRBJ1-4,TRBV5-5,ASSTGQVNEKLF
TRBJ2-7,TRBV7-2,ASSKGQLSYEQY
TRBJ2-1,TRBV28,ASSSGTSLNEQF
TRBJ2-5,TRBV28,ASSSGQSQETQY
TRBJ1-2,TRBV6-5,ASSYSARPRDGYT
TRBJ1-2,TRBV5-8,ASNYRGYYGYT
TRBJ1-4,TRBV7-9,ASEDRGMEKLF
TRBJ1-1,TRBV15,ATSRGGGEFNTEAF
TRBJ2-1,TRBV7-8,ASSLAVTGTRGEQF
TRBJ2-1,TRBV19,ASSIDPSLAPEQF
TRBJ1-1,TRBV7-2,ASSLRTGGGLKTEAF
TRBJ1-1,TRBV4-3,ASSQEPDIYTEAF
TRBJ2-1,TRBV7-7,ASSLAPASGYYNEQF
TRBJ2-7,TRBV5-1,ASSPNLRDRGLEQY
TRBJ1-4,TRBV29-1,SVGAGADEKLF
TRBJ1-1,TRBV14,ASSAGGTEAF
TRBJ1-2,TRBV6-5,ASSYMGHDGYT
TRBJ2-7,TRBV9,ASSVGLATPYEQY
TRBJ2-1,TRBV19,ASSWGGRHEQF
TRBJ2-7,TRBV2,ASSEQFEVDEQY
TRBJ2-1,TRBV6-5,ASRGQTYNEQF
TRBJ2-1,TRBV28,ASSLWDPGLATNNEQF
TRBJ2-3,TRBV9,ASSGGTASTDTQY
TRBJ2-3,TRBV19,ASTWTSGIANAQY
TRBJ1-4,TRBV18,ASSPLLGGDEKLF
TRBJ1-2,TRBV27,ASSFWRQGSNYGYT
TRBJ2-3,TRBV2,ASTINRGRAQY
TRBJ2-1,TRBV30,AWSVMGARNEQF
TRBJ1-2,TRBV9,ASSGPMSRDGYT
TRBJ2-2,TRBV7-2,ASSLELAGRTGELF
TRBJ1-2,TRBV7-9,ASSLDGGALGYGYT
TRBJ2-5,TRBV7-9,ASSQGIQY
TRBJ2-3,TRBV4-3,ASSQTSGSTDTQY
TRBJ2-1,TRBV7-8,ASSPRDIHNEQF
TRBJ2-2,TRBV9,ASNVDRTGVTGELF
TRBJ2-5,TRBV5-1,ASSGGTSGNQETQY